The rows below give T cell receptor beta chains drawn from one sample of a study of regulatory T cells in long-lasting Graves disease. TCRdb itself ran the multiplex PCR reads through MiXCR, one entry per CDR3 protein. The table shows some 490,000 distinct CDR3 sequences, with around 11% occurring only once. Separately, the same data were catalogued under a study of T cells in Graves' hyperthyroidism and ophthalmopathy.

Here the sequenced sample was peripheral blood mononuclear cells (PBMCs), taken at new diagnosis, from a patient treated with antithyroid drugs. These receptors were taken from a woman between 25 and 40 years old with Graves disease. Each CDR3 is given with its conserved first and last residue. The D gene is left open where the match is weak. The size of a clone is reported for some rows only, either as once, few or many, or as a class for expanded clones.

v_call: TRBV7-9
j_call: TRBJ2-6
d_call: -
clone_size: few
cdr3_nt: TGTGCCAGCAGCTTAGACCCAGGCTCTGGGGCCAACGTCCTGACTTTC
cdr3_aa: CASSLDPGSGANVLTF

v_call: TRBV18
j_call: TRBJ2-7
d_call: -
clone_size: once
cdr3_nt: TGTGCCAGCTCACATTCACCGGATGTACAGTTGTATGAGCAGTACTTC
cdr3_aa: CASSHSPDVQLYEQYF

v_call: TRBV20-1
j_call: TRBJ2-2
d_call: -
clone_size: many
cdr3_nt: TGCAGTGCAAAAACAGGAGGGAGGACCGGGGAGCTGTTTTTT
cdr3_aa: CSAKTGGRTGELFF

v_call: TRBV10-3
j_call: TRBJ2-7
d_call: TRBD2
clone_size: many
cdr3_nt: TGTGCCATCAGTCAAATATCTAGCGGGAACGAGCAGTACTTC
cdr3_aa: CAISQISSGNEQYF

v_call: TRBV7-2
j_call: TRBJ2-7
d_call: TRBD2
clone_size: many
cdr3_nt: TGTGCCAGCAGCTTAGGAGCGGGAGGGGGCGAGCAGTACTTC
cdr3_aa: CASSLGAGGGEQYF

v_call: TRBV14
j_call: TRBJ2-7
d_call: -
clone_size: few
cdr3_nt: TGTGCCAGCAGCCAGGTACAGGGAGGCGAGCAGTACTTC
cdr3_aa: CASSQVQGGEQYF

v_call: TRBV7-8
j_call: TRBJ2-7
d_call: TRBD1
clone_size: many
cdr3_nt: TGTGCCAGCAGCTCGACAGGGAATTCCTACGAGCAGTACTTC
cdr3_aa: CASSSTGNSYEQYF

v_call: TRBV11-3
j_call: TRBJ2-2
d_call: -
clone_size: -
cdr3_nt: TGTGCCAGCAGCTTACGACCCGGGGAGCTGTTTTTT
cdr3_aa: CASSLRPGELFF

v_call: TRBV7-2
j_call: TRBJ1-5
d_call: -
clone_size: -
cdr3_nt: TGTGCCAGCAGTTGGGACACAGGCCAGCCCCAGCATTTT
cdr3_aa: CASSWDTGQPQHF

v_call: TRBV20-1
j_call: TRBJ2-7
d_call: TRBD2
clone_size: many
cdr3_nt: TGCAGTGCTAAAGAGCTAGCGGGAGCCTCCTACGAGCAGTACTTC
cdr3_aa: CSAKELAGASYEQYF

v_call: TRBV7-3
j_call: TRBJ2-1
d_call: TRBD2
clone_size: -
cdr3_nt: TGTGCCAGCAGCCTAGCGGGAGCAGCCTACAATGAGCAGTTCTTC
cdr3_aa: CASSLAGAAYNEQFF

v_call: TRBV20-1
j_call: TRBJ2-7
d_call: TRBD2
clone_size: many
cdr3_nt: TGCAGTGCTACTAGGACTAGCGGGATCACCGTATCCTACGAGCAGTACTTC
cdr3_aa: CSATRTSGITVSYEQYF

v_call: TRBV2
j_call: TRBJ2-1
d_call: TRBD2
clone_size: many
cdr3_nt: TGTGCCAGCATGGCCCTAGCGGGTGTGGCGGATGAGCAGTTCTTC
cdr3_aa: CASMALAGVADEQFF

v_call: TRBV19
j_call: TRBJ1-2
d_call: TRBD1
clone_size: -
cdr3_nt: TGTGCCAGTAGATTGACCGGGACAGCAAACTATGGCTACACCTTC
cdr3_aa: CASRLTGTANYGYTF

v_call: TRBV12-3/TRBV12-4
j_call: TRBJ1-3
d_call: -
clone_size: many
cdr3_nt: TGTGCCAGCAGTTCGGACAACTCTGGAAACACCATATATTTT
cdr3_aa: CASSSDNSGNTIYF

v_call: TRBV6-1
j_call: TRBJ2-7
d_call: -
clone_size: many
cdr3_nt: TGTGCCAGCGAAATCACTGGAGGCCCTTCTAGTTACGAGCAGTACTTC
cdr3_aa: CASEITGGPSSYEQYF

v_call: TRBV5-1
j_call: TRBJ2-3
d_call: TRBD2
clone_size: -
cdr3_nt: TGCGCCAGCAGCTCCGGGACTAGCGGGAGGGCCACAGATACGCAGTATTTT
cdr3_aa: CASSSGTSGRATDTQYF

v_call: TRBV11-3
j_call: TRBJ2-1
d_call: -
clone_size: -
cdr3_nt: TGTGCCAGCAGCTCTCCCCTATACAATGAGCAGTTCTTC
cdr3_aa: CASSSPLYNEQFF

v_call: TRBV15
j_call: TRBJ1-4
d_call: -
clone_size: many
cdr3_nt: TGTGCCACCAGCAGAGACAGGGTGAATGAAAAACTGTTTTTT
cdr3_aa: CATSRDRVNEKLFF

v_call: TRBV28
j_call: TRBJ1-2
d_call: TRBD1
clone_size: -
cdr3_nt: TGTGCCAGCAGTGCTCCGGGACAGGGTACCTATGGCTACACCTTC
cdr3_aa: CASSAPGQGTYGYTF

v_call: TRBV29-1
j_call: TRBJ1-1
d_call: -
clone_size: few
cdr3_nt: TGCAGCGTTTATCCGGTCGGGAACACTGAAGCTTTCTTT
cdr3_aa: CSVYPVGNTEAFF

v_call: TRBV5-1
j_call: TRBJ2-1
d_call: -
clone_size: many
cdr3_nt: TGCGCCAGCAGCGGGGTCGGTGAGCAGTTCTTC
cdr3_aa: CASSGVGEQFF

v_call: TRBV7-9
j_call: TRBJ2-7
d_call: TRBD1
clone_size: many
cdr3_nt: TGTGCCAGCAGCCTACCCGGGACAGTCGGCACCGAGCAGTACTTC
cdr3_aa: CASSLPGTVGTEQYF

v_call: TRBV27
j_call: TRBJ1-4
d_call: -
clone_size: many
cdr3_nt: TGTGCCAGCAGTCTCTCAGGGGATGAAAAACTGTTTTTT
cdr3_aa: CASSLSGDEKLFF

v_call: TRBV29-1
j_call: TRBJ1-2
d_call: TRBD1
clone_size: -
cdr3_nt: TGCAGCGTTTCCAACCGGGACAGGGATGCCGGTCTGAGTGGCTACACCTTC
cdr3_aa: CSVSNRDRDAGLSGYTF

v_call: TRBV29-1
j_call: TRBJ2-7
d_call: TRBD2
clone_size: few
cdr3_nt: TGCAGCGTTGATCGGGCTAGCGGGGGTGAGCAGTACTTC
cdr3_aa: CSVDRASGGEQYF

v_call: TRBV27
j_call: TRBJ2-2
d_call: -
clone_size: many
cdr3_nt: TGTGCCAGCAGGGAGGGCCTTAGAACCGGGGAGCTGTTTTTT
cdr3_aa: CASREGLRTGELFF

v_call: TRBV9
j_call: TRBJ2-3
d_call: TRBD2
clone_size: few
cdr3_nt: TGTGCCAGCAGCGGCGGGAGGATCAGAACAGATACGCAGTATTTT
cdr3_aa: CASSGGRIRTDTQYF

v_call: TRBV6-2/TRBV6-3
j_call: TRBJ1-2
d_call: -
clone_size: few
cdr3_nt: TGTGCCAGCAGTTACGATGGCTTTGGGAACTATGGCTACACCTTC
cdr3_aa: CASSYDGFGNYGYTF

v_call: TRBV20-1
j_call: TRBJ1-1
d_call: -
clone_size: many
cdr3_nt: TGCAGTGCTAGAAGTGGGGCAGAAGCTTTCTTT
cdr3_aa: CSARSGAEAFF

v_call: TRBV30
j_call: TRBJ1-2
d_call: -
clone_size: many
cdr3_nt: TGTGCCTGGAGTGACTACGGGGGGACCACAAACCCGTCTAACTATGGCTACACCTTC
cdr3_aa: CAWSDYGGTTNPSNYGYTF

v_call: TRBV28
j_call: TRBJ1-2
d_call: TRBD1
clone_size: many
cdr3_nt: TGTGCCAGCAGTCCCCACCGGGACAGGGGGCTCGGCTACACCTTC
cdr3_aa: CASSPHRDRGLGYTF

v_call: TRBV7-9
j_call: TRBJ2-5
d_call: TRBD1
clone_size: -
cdr3_nt: TGTGCCAGCAGCTTCGTCTGGACAGGGGATCGGGAGACCCAGTACTTC
cdr3_aa: CASSFVWTGDRETQYF

v_call: TRBV14
j_call: TRBJ2-7
d_call: TRBD2
clone_size: -
cdr3_nt: TGTGCCAGCAGCCAAGATTTTCTGCGGCGGGAGTTTTCCGAGCAGTACTTC
cdr3_aa: CASSQDFLRREFSEQYF

v_call: TRBV29-1
j_call: TRBJ1-4
d_call: -
clone_size: many
cdr3_nt: TGCAGCGTATCAGGGCTTCATGAAAAACTGTTTTTT
cdr3_aa: CSVSGLHEKLFF

v_call: TRBV15
j_call: TRBJ1-5
d_call: -
clone_size: -
cdr3_nt: TGTGCCACCAGCAGAGATCGTAGTGGGGTCGTGGGCGATCAGCCCCAGCATTTT
cdr3_aa: CATSRDRSGVVGDQPQHF

v_call: TRBV28
j_call: TRBJ1-1
d_call: -
clone_size: -
cdr3_nt: -
cdr3_aa: CASSFEPGEQYFGPGTEAFF

v_call: TRBV12-3/TRBV12-4
j_call: TRBJ1-6
d_call: -
clone_size: many
cdr3_nt: TGTGCCAGCAGTTTCGGGGAGTATAATTCACCCCTCCACTTT
cdr3_aa: CASSFGEYNSPLHF

v_call: TRBV5-5
j_call: TRBJ1-1
d_call: -
clone_size: many
cdr3_nt: TGTGCCAGCAGCTTGGCAGGGTACGCGAACACTGAAGCTTTCTTT
cdr3_aa: CASSLAGYANTEAFF

v_call: TRBV6-1
j_call: TRBJ2-5
d_call: TRBD1
clone_size: -
cdr3_nt: TGTGCCAGCACCTTGGGACAGGGGGAGACCCAGTACTTC
cdr3_aa: CASTLGQGETQYF

v_call: TRBV20-1
j_call: TRBJ2-7
d_call: TRBD2
clone_size: many
cdr3_nt: TGCAGTGTCCGGGAGGGTAGCTCCTACGAGCAGTACTTC
cdr3_aa: CSVREGSSYEQYF

v_call: TRBV6-1
j_call: TRBJ2-5
d_call: -
clone_size: few
cdr3_nt: TGTGCCAGCAGACCAGGGCAGGGATTGGAGACCCAGTACTTC
cdr3_aa: CASRPGQGLETQYF

v_call: TRBV30
j_call: TRBJ2-1
d_call: -
clone_size: many
cdr3_nt: TGTGCCTGGAGTCCCGACAATGAGCAGTTCTTC
cdr3_aa: CAWSPDNEQFF

v_call: TRBV5-4
j_call: TRBJ1-6
d_call: TRBD1
clone_size: few
cdr3_nt: TGTGCCAGCAGCCAGGGGGTGGCAAATTCACCCCTCCACTTT
cdr3_aa: CASSQGVANSPLHF

v_call: TRBV20-1
j_call: TRBJ2-7
d_call: TRBD1
clone_size: -
cdr3_nt: TGCAGTGCTAGTGGGGACAGGGCCTACGAGCAGTACTTC
cdr3_aa: CSASGDRAYEQYF

v_call: TRBV3-1
j_call: TRBJ2-1
d_call: -
clone_size: many
cdr3_nt: TGTGCCAGCAGCGCCCCGTGGGGGAGGAATGAGCAGTTCTTC
cdr3_aa: CASSAPWGRNEQFF

v_call: TRBV5-1
j_call: TRBJ2-3
d_call: TRBD2
clone_size: -
cdr3_nt: TGCGCCAGCAGCTTGGTGGCTAGCGGTGGAGATACGCAGTATTTT
cdr3_aa: CASSLVASGGDTQYF

v_call: TRBV6-2/TRBV6-3
j_call: TRBJ2-7
d_call: TRBD1
clone_size: -
cdr3_nt: TGTGCCAGCAGTTACCCGGGGACAGGGGACTCCTACGAGCAGTACTTC
cdr3_aa: CASSYPGTGDSYEQYF

v_call: TRBV6-2/TRBV6-3
j_call: TRBJ2-3
d_call: TRBD2
clone_size: many
cdr3_nt: TGTGCCAGCAGTTACCGCGGACTAGCGGGAAAAGTAGCAGATACGCAGTATTTT
cdr3_aa: CASSYRGLAGKVADTQYF

v_call: TRBV28
j_call: TRBJ1-1
d_call: -
clone_size: many
cdr3_nt: TGTGCCAGCAGTGGGATAGGGACTGAAGCTTTCTTT
cdr3_aa: CASSGIGTEAFF

v_call: TRBV7-9
j_call: TRBJ2-1
d_call: TRBD2
clone_size: -
cdr3_nt: TGTGCCAGCAGCTCCACTAGCGGGAGGCTCTCTATTCCGTTCTTC
cdr3_aa: CASSSTSGRLSIPFF